This note documents a single TCR beta chain sequence. Its antigen is still unknown. All patients were mismatch repair deficient, assessed by either PCR or immunohistochemistry. The entry originates in a study of PD-1 blockade in mismatch repair-deficient tumors. General study points: After pembrolizumab, tumor-resident clones rose rapidly, then generally contracted before radiologic responses.

Profiled with immunoSEQ multiplex PCR; TCRdb holds only in-frame clones, not every one. The repertoire holds around 110,000 clones, with approximately 80% as singletons. Looked up from germline, CDR1 is MDHEN and CDR2 is SYDVKM. This CDR3 comprises 12 residues. The V end was cut by 5 bases, the J end by 6 bases, with 8 bases between. The receptor comes from an adult with mismatch repair-deficient cancer. This specimen was peripheral blood, taken 60 weeks after starting pembrolizumab. The chain recombines TRBV28 with TRBJ1-5, with D unclear. CDR3: CASSSSLQPQHF. The CDR3 DNA reads as TGTGCCAGCAGTAGTTCCCTTCAGCCCCAGCATTTT.